The source of this T cell receptor (beta chain) is a study of T cells after yellow fever vaccination. Study background: Researchers used SMART-Seq v4 Ultra Low Input to prepare fractions that had low cell numbers.

Template switching with 5'RACE generated the TCR cDNA and added a universal primer site and UMIs. TCRdb re-called the 5' RACE reads through MiXCR, storing one row per CDR3 protein. Of about 240,000 distinct CDR3 sequences in the sample, over 3% were seen once. This clonotype was recorded many times. Its antigen is unidentified. General observations from the study: Abundant bulk-derived clonotypes could contaminate FACS-sorted repertoires.

The CDR3 loop spans 12 amino acids. CDR1 and CDR2 (germline): SEHNR, FQNEAQ (reference sequence). The V gene lost 8 bases and the J gene lost 1 base, with 8 bases spanning the gap. This TCR derives from a man between 18 and 29 years old who received the YFV17D yellow fever vaccine. The genes are TRBV7-9 and TRBJ1-1; D unresolved. The material was PBMCs, obtained 15 days after the yellow fever booster vaccination. The CDR3 DNA follows: TGTGCCAGCGGTACTCGGAACACTGAAGCTTTCTTT. Protein sequence: CASGTRNTEAFF.